Listed below are T cell receptor beta chains from one sample, sequenced in a study of blood T cells in healthy people across ages. TCRdb re-derived calls from the 5' RACE reads in MiXCR, one entry per CDR3 protein. Of about 1 million distinct CDR3 sequences in the sample, 35% to 55% were seen once. Sequencing was done on a sample of blood. The receptors were sampled from a woman between 55 and 75 years old in good health. The CDR3 runs from the conserved cysteine through the conserved F or W. D genes are given only for firm matches. Not all rows give a size; the values are once, few, many and, for expanded clones, a class.

D | size | J | V | DNA | CDR3
NA | NA | TRBJ2-7 | TRBV5-1 | TGCGCCAGCAGCTATGACGCCTACGGGCAGTACTTC | CASSYDAYGQYF
NA | NA | TRBJ2-7 | TRBV7-9 | TGTGCCAGCAGCCTACCTACCCTGGGGAGCTCCTACGAGCAGTACTTC | CASSLPTLGSSYEQYF
TRBD2 | NA | TRBJ2-1 | TRBV27 | TGTGCCAGCAGTCCACCGACTAGCGGGTTTGGCAATGAGCAGTTCTTC | CASSPPTSGFGNEQFF
NA | NA | TRBJ2-7 | TRBV27 | TGTGTCAGCAGTCACCGGGCCAGCTACGAGCAGTACTTC | CVSSHRASYEQYF
NA | NA | TRBJ2-7 | TRBV7-9 | TGTGCCAGCAGCACAAATAACAGGGATAAGCAGTACTTC | CASSTNNRDKQYF
TRBD1 | few | TRBJ1-5 | TRBV12-3/TRBV12-4 | TGTGCCAGCAGTCGCCTAGGACAGGGTTATAGCAATCAGCCCCAGCATTTT | CASSRLGQGYSNQPQHF
TRBD2 | NA | TRBJ2-2 | TRBV9 | TGTGCCAGCAGCGTAGGGCGGACTAGCGGGTCAAACACCGGGGAGCTGTTTTTT | CASSVGRTSGSNTGELFF
NA | NA | TRBJ2-3 | TRBV9 | TGTGCCAGCAGCGTTCGAAGCACAGTAACTGGGGATACGCAGTATTTT | CASSVRSTVTGDTQYF
TRBD2 | NA | TRBJ2-7 | TRBV10-2 | TGCGCCGGCAGTGAGTCGGCTAGCGGGAGTACTAGGGAGCAGTACTTC | CAGSESASGSTREQYF
NA | NA | TRBJ2-3 | TRBV7-9 | TGTGCCAGCAGCTTAAGTACCGCGGTAGATACGCAGTATTTT | CASSLSTAVDTQYF
NA | NA | TRBJ1-2 | TRBV21-1 | TGTGCCAGCCGTGGGAGGGGGACAACCTATAACTATGGCTACACCTTC | CASRGRGTTYNYGYTF
TRBD1 | NA | TRBJ1-5 | TRBV6-6 | TGTGCCAGCAAAGGGACAGTTCGGAGCAATCAGCCCCAGCATTTT | CASKGTVRSNQPQHF
TRBD1 | once | TRBJ1-1 | TRBV28 | TGTGCCAGCAGCGATCCGGGACAGGTAAATGAAGCTTTCTTT | CASSDPGQVNEAFF
TRBD1 | once | TRBJ2-7 | TRBV20-1 | TGCAGTGCTAGGAATGTACAGGGGGCATCCTACGAGCAGTACTTC | CSARNVQGASYEQYF
NA | many | TRBJ1-5 | TRBV7-9 | TGTGCCAGCAGCTCAAGCCCTTTGGGGGGATCGGGTCAGCCCCAGCATTTT | CASSSSPLGGSGQPQHF
NA | few | TRBJ1-2 | TRBV7-2 | TGTGCCAGCAGCTCGGCCCCACCAGGTGGCTACACCTTC | CASSSAPPGGYTF
NA | NA | TRBJ2-5 | TRBV2 | TGTGCCAGCAGGGTGACAGGCTCACCACAAGAGACCCAGTACTTC | CASRVTGSPQETQYF
TRBD2 | NA | TRBJ2-1 | TRBV5-1 | TGCGCCAGCAGCTCGGGGGGAGCGGCACCTTACAATGAGCAGTTCTTC | CASSSGGAAPYNEQFF
NA | NA | TRBJ2-6 | TRBV12-3/TRBV12-4 | TGTGCCAGCAGTTTAAGAGGTTTTTCAGGGCTCGGCTCTGGGGCCAACGTCCTGACTTTC | CASSLRGFSGLGSGANVLTF
NA | NA | TRBJ2-3 | TRBV12-3/TRBV12-4 | TGTGCCAGCAGCCTGAATGAATATACGCAGTATTTT | CASSLNEYTQYF
NA | NA | TRBJ2-1 | TRBV5-6 | TGTGCCAGCAGCTTGAACAGAATGTATGAGCAGTTCTTC | CASSLNRMYEQFF
TRBD1 | few | TRBJ2-5 | TRBV6-2/TRBV6-3 | TGTGCCAGCAGTATCACAATGGACAGGGTAGAAGAGACCCAGTACTTC | CASSITMDRVEETQYF
NA | few | TRBJ1-4 | TRBV4-1 | TGCGCCAGCAGCCAGATCGGGGATGAAAAACTGTTTTTT | CASSQIGDEKLFF
NA | NA | TRBJ2-6 | TRBV27 | TGTGCCAGCAGTTTAAGGTTCTCTGGGGTCAACGTCCTGACTTTC | CASSLRFSGVNVLTF
TRBD1 | NA | TRBJ1-5 | TRBV7-2 | TGTGCCAGCAGCGCCAGGGGGGAGGGCGACCAGCCCCAGCATTTT | CASSARGEGDQPQHF
NA | NA | TRBJ2-7 | TRBV3-1 | TGTGCCAGCGGACATCGCGACGAGCAGTACTTC | CASGHRDEQYF
NA | few | TRBJ1-4 | TRBV4-1 | TGCGCCAGCAGCCATGGGACATCTCCAACTAATGAAAAACTGTTTTTT | CASSHGTSPTNEKLFF
TRBD2 | few | TRBJ2-7 | TRBV14 | TGTGCCAGCAGCCCGAGGGTAGCGGGAGGGTACGAGCAGTACTTC | CASSPRVAGGYEQYF
NA | NA | TRBJ1-6 | TRBV5-1 | TGCGCCAGCAAGGCAGGTGGGAATTCACCCCTCCACTTT | CASKAGGNSPLHF
NA | NA | TRBJ2-7 | TRBV29-1 | TGCAGCGTTATGATGGGGTACGACGAGCAGTACTTC | CSVMMGYDEQYF
NA | NA | TRBJ2-7 | TRBV3-1 | TGTGCCAGCAGCCAAGATCTCTCGGAGGTCTACGAGCAGTACTTC | CASSQDLSEVYEQYF
NA | once | TRBJ2-3 | TRBV5-1 | TGCGCCAGCTGTACCGGGACGGCGGGGACAGATACGCAGTATTTT | CASCTGTAGTDTQYF
NA | NA | TRBJ2-7 | TRBV20-1 | TGCAGTGCCAGAGAGCCTCCTGAGCAGTACTTC | CSAREPPEQYF
TRBD1 | NA | TRBJ2-3 | TRBV20-1 | TGCAGTGCACCCGACAGGGGGGTTTCTCGGGATACGCAGTATTTT | CSAPDRGVSRDTQYF
TRBD1 | few | TRBJ2-7 | TRBV7-9 | TGTGCCAGCAGCCGACAGGGGTTCTCCTACGAGCAGTACTTC | CASSRQGFSYEQYF
NA | few | TRBJ2-5 | TRBV28 | TGTGCCAGCAGAGGGGGGCTGCAAGAGACCCAGTACTTC | CASRGGLQETQYF
NA | many | TRBJ2-7 | TRBV6-6 | TGTGCCAGCAGCTACCCGGGGTCCTACGAGCAGTACTTC | CASSYPGSYEQYF
NA | NA | TRBJ2-7 | TRBV2 | TGTGCCAGCAGTGGACAGACAGAGCCCTACGAGCAGTACTTC | CASSGQTEPYEQYF
NA | few | TRBJ2-3 | TRBV27 | TGTGCCAGCAAAAGGACTTCCACAGATACGCAGTATTTT | CASKRTSTDTQYF
TRBD1 | NA | TRBJ1-2 | TRBV6-5 | TGTGCCAGCCGCTCAGGGGGACAGAACTATGGCTACACCTTC | CASRSGGQNYGYTF
NA | NA | TRBJ1-2 | TRBV7-3 | TGTGCCAGCAGCCTATCAGGGATTGACTATGGCTACACCTTC | CASSLSGIDYGYTF
NA | few | TRBJ2-7 | TRBV6-6 | TGTGCCAGCACATCTTTCGCCTATAACTACGAGCAGTACTTC | CASTSFAYNYEQYF
NA | NA | TRBJ2-7 | TRBV4-3 | TGCGCCAGCAGCCAAGATCTGTTAGGGGCGAGCTCCTACGAGCAGTACTTC | CASSQDLLGASSYEQYF
TRBD2 | few | TRBJ2-7 | TRBV5-5 | TGTGCCAGCAGCTCCTACCCTACTAGCGGGAGAGATAATTACGAGCAGTACTTC | CASSSYPTSGRDNYEQYF
TRBD2 | NA | TRBJ2-5 | TRBV28 | TGTGCCAGCAGTCTTAGTCTGACTAGCGGGAGTTTCTTGGGCCATCAAGAGACCCAGTACTTC | CASSLSLTSGSFLGHQETQYF
NA | few | TRBJ1-1 | TRBV20-1 | TGCAGTTCCACCCTTGGGGGCACTGAAGCTTTCTTT | CSSTLGGTEAFF
NA | few | TRBJ1-2 | TRBV28 | TGTGCCAGCAGTTTACCCGGACAGTATGGCTACACCTTC | CASSLPGQYGYTF
TRBD1 | few | TRBJ2-2 | TRBV12-3/TRBV12-4 | TGTGCCAGCAGGCGACAGGGAACCGGGGAGCTGTTTTTT | CASRRQGTGELFF
TRBD2 | NA | TRBJ2-3 | TRBV7-3 | TGTGCCAGCAGCCCAACTAGCGGGAGAGGGGGGTCAGATACGCAGTATTTT | CASSPTSGRGGSDTQYF
TRBD2 | NA | TRBJ2-7 | TRBV5-1 | TGCGCCAGCAGCTTGGTCCCTAGCGGGAGTAACCGTTTCCCCCACGAGCAGTACTTC | CASSLVPSGSNRFPHEQYF
TRBD1 | NA | TRBJ1-1 | TRBV5-1 | TGCGCCAGCAGCACCCGACAGGGGGCCTCTGAAGCTTTCTTT | CASSTRQGASEAFF
NA | few | TRBJ2-7 | TRBV10-3 | TGTGCCATCAGTGGATACAGGGTGGAGGAGTACGAGCAGTACTTC | CAISGYRVEEYEQYF
NA | NA | TRBJ2-3 | TRBV7-9 | TGTGCCAGCAGCTTAGGGGGCAGGTCGATTGCAGATACGCAGTATTTT | CASSLGGRSIADTQYF
TRBD1 | NA | TRBJ1-1 | TRBV6-6 | TGTGCGGGGCAGGGGGCCCCGAACACTGAAGCTTTCTTT | CAGQGAPNTEAFF
TRBD2 | NA | TRBJ2-1 | TRBV12-3/TRBV12-4 | TGTGCCAGCAGTACCCGACTAGCGAGCTCCTACAATGAGCAGTTCTTC | CASSTRLASSYNEQFF
NA | NA | TRBJ2-7 | TRBV12-3/TRBV12-4 | TGTGCCAGCAGGTTACCGCGGGTCACCCAGTACTTC | CASRLPRVTQYF